This paragraph covers one T cell receptor beta chain sequence. These data come from a study of blood T cell repertoires in COVID-19. Germline loops: CDR1 MNHNS, CDR2 SASEGT. This CDR3 has 15 residues. Trimming shortened V by 0 bases and J by 6 bases, and 12 bases separated the two germline ends. Profiled with immunoSEQ multiplex PCR; TCRdb holds only in-frame clones, not every one. The table has around 95,000 clones, 90% seen once. Sequenced: peripheral blood. This TCR derives from a man aged 45 to 65 with acute or convalescent COVID-19. The J gene is TRBJ1-5, the V gene TRBV6-1, with D perhaps TRBD1 (6 bases). The CDR3 region is CASSEAGGQSQPQHF. The CDR3 bases are TGTGCCAGCAGTGAAGCAGGTGGACAGTCTCAGCCCCAGCATTTT.